This passage covers 23 T cell receptor beta chains from one sample sequenced in a study of shared clonotypes between healthy human individuals. Measured with immunoSEQ multiplex PCR; TCRdb has only the in-frame clones, and not every one. The data hold over a million clones, with roughly 96% observed a single time. Material: naive CD4+ T cells sorted from blood. Subset: CD45RA+ positively selected. All receptors derive from a man aged 30 to 39 in good health.

Concerning this clone: Other DNA sequences in the same sample also yield this CDR3. V usage is TRBV19 and J usage is TRBJ2-7, with no clear D. The CDR3 covers 14 residues. Trimming removed 1 base at V and 2 bases at J, with 9 bases between. The germline V gene has CDR1 LNHDA and CDR2 SQIVND (reference sequence). The CDR3 region is CASSIAAGPYEQYF. CDR3 nucleotide sequence: TGTGCCAGTAGTATAGCAGCCGGCCCCTACGAGCAGTACTTC. Full variable domain (remainder filled in from reference TRBV19 and TRBJ2-7): DGGITQSPKYLFRKEGQNVTLSCEQNLNHDAMYWYRQDPGQGLRLIYYSQIVNDFQKGDIAEGYSVSREKKESFPLTVTSAQKNPTAFYLCASSIAAGPYEQYFGPGTRLTVT.

This chain joins TRBV5-4 and TRBJ2-2; D not resolved. V lost 3 bases to trimming and J lost 4 bases, with 10 bases between them. The CDR3 extends over 14 amino acids. Germline V gene sequence: CDR1 SGHNT, CDR2 YYREEE (reference sequence). The CDR3 DNA is TGTGCCAGCAGCTCTCAAGCATTCACCGGGGAGCTGTTTTTT. Translating gives CASSSQAFTGELFF.

The chain recombines TRBV10-2 with TRBJ2-1; weak D call: TRBD2 (6 bases). CDR1 is WSHSY, CDR2 SAAADI, per germline. Trimming took 6 bases from V and 3 from J, leaving 18 bases between them. The length of the CDR3 is 16 residues. The CDR3 sequence: CASSGPWAGLYNEQFF. The CDR3, as DNA: TGCGCCAGCAGCGGACCCTGGGCGGGACTCTACAATGAGCAGTTCTTC.

This chain joins TRBV6-5 and TRBJ1-4; unclear D gene. The length of the CDR3 is 14 residues. Germline CDR1 and CDR2: MNHEY and SVGAGI. V was pared by 6 bases and J by 4 bases, with 12 bases between. The CDR3 coding sequence is TGTGCCAGCAGCTATGCCGGGAGTAATGAAAAACTGTTTTTT. It encodes CASSYAGSNEKLFF.

The chain recombines TRBV28 with TRBJ2-7, with D tentatively TRBD1 or TRBD2 (5 bases each). The V gene lost 1 base and the J gene lost 2 bases, with 12 bases spanning the gap. The CDR3 runs 15 residues. Germline V gene lookup returns CDR1 MDHEN and CDR2 SYDVKM. CDR3 protein: CASSLLLGETYEQYF. CDR3 in DNA: TGTGCCAGCAGTTTATTACTGGGGGAAACCTACGAGCAGTACTTC.

In DNA, the CDR3 is TGTGCCAGCAGCCTGCGAATCGGGGGATACTATGGCTACACCTTC. It encodes CASSLRIGGYYGYTF. V and J are TRBV5-4 and TRBJ1-2; tentative D call: TRBD1 (5 bases). Trimming took 4 bases from V and 3 from J, leaving 16 bases between them. The germline CDR1 and CDR2 sequences are SGHNT and YYREEE (reference sequence). CDR3 size: 15 residues.

This clone was counted a single time. The chain recombines TRBV15 with TRBJ2-1; a possible D gene is TRBD1 (5 bases). This CDR3 spans 14 amino acids. In germline, CDR1 is LNHNV, CDR2 YYDKDF (reference sequence). V lost 8 bases to trimming and J lost 2 bases, with 13 bases between them. Here the CDR3 reads CATQRGRAYNEQFF. CDR3 DNA: TGTGCCACCCAAAGGGGTAGGGCCTACAATGAGCAGTTCTTC.

A note on this clone: Other nucleotide sequences from this sample produce the same CDR3. This chain joins TRBV2 and TRBJ2-2; no reliable D call. The germline gives CDR1 SNHLY, CDR2 FYNNEI. There are 13 residues in the CDR3. Trimming left V 4 bases short and J 0 bases short, with 3 bases between. DNA of the CDR3: TGTGCCAGCAGTGTTACGAACACCGGGGAGCTGTTTTTT. Translation: CASSVTNTGELFF.

The gene calls are TRBV9 and TRBJ2-3; no definite D call. Germline V gene data show CDR1 as SGDLS and CDR2 as YYNGEE. This CDR3 is 15 amino acids long. Trimming removed 4 bases at V and 3 bases at J, with 15 bases between. The CDR3 reads CASSTSPALTDTQYF. CDR3 DNA sequence: TGTGCCAGCAGCACCAGTCCGGCCCTGACAGATACGCAGTATTTT.

The gene calls are TRBV10-1 and TRBJ2-7, with 8 bases that match TRBD1. Germline CDR1 and CDR2: WNHNN and SYGVQD (reference sequence). V lost 0 bases, J lost 6 bases, and 7 bases stayed unmatched. This CDR3 contains 15 residues. CDR3: CASSESRQGSGEQYF. CDR3 DNA: TGCGCCAGCAGTGAGTCGCGACAGGGGTCCGGCGAGCAGTACTTC.

The chain employs TRBV28 and TRBJ2-2, with D possibly being TRBD2 (6 bases). The germline V gene encodes CDR1 MDHEN and CDR2 SYDVKM. Between the trimmed V and J ends, which lost 4 bases and 8 bases, there was a span of 23 bases. The CDR3 spans 17 residues. CDR3 residues: CASSSPRLRDGMGELFF. The DNA for the CDR3 is TGTGCCAGCAGTTCCCCTCGGTTGCGGGACGGGATGGGGGAGCTGTTTTTT. The full variable domain, its missing parts supplied by reference TRBV28 and TRBJ2-2, is DVKVTQSSRYLVKRTGEKVFLECVQDMDHENMFWYRQDPGLGLRLIYFSYDVKMKEKGDIPEGYSVSREKKERFSLILESASTNQTSMYLCASSSPRLRDGMGELFFGEGSRLTVL.

V and J are TRBV6-4 and TRBJ1-2, with D perhaps TRBD1 (6 bases). V was shortened by 2 bases and J by 0 bases, with 13 bases between the two germline ends. Germline V gene lookup returns CDR1 MRHNA and CDR2 SNTAGT. The CDR3 length is 16 residues. This CDR3 reads CASSDTGQPPNYGYTF. The CDR3 DNA reads TGTGCCAGCAGTGACACCGGACAGCCGCCTAACTATGGCTACACCTTC.

The chain recombines TRBV12-5 with TRBJ2-2, with TRBD1 matching over 8 bases. CDR1 is LGHNT, CDR2 FRNRAP, per germline. V was pared by 1 base and J by 5 bases, with 15 bases of the junction left unmatched. The CDR3 consists of 19 residues. The CDR3 loop is CASGLAASPGGAGTGELFF. In nucleotides, the CDR3 is TGTGCTAGTGGTTTGGCCGCATCCCCAGGGGGCGCGGGGACCGGGGAGCTGTTTTTT.

This chain connects TRBV28 to TRBJ1-1; 7 nucleotides match TRBD1. The CDR3 is 14 residues long. J was trimmed by 5 bases and V by 7 bases; bases with no gene match: 10. Germline loops: CDR1 MDHEN, CDR2 SYDVKM. The CDR3 protein is CASTQTGSRTEAFF. CDR3 DNA: TGTGCCAGCACCCAGACAGGGAGTAGAACTGAAGCTTTCTTT. Full variable domain (missing parts from reference TRBV28 and TRBJ1-1): DVKVTQSSRYLVKRTGEKVFLECVQDMDHENMFWYRQDPGLGLRLIYFSYDVKMKEKGDIPEGYSVSREKKERFSLILESASTNQTSMYLCASTQTGSRTEAFFGQGTRLTVV.

The V gene is TRBV2, the J gene TRBJ2-7; no reliable D call. Germline V gene sequence: CDR1 SNHLY, CDR2 FYNNEI. The length of the CDR3 is 13 residues. Trimming left V 4 bases short and J 3 bases short, with 10 bases between. CDR3: CASSGNLGYEQYF. CDR3 bases: TGTGCCAGCAGTGGAAATTTGGGCTACGAGCAGTACTTC.

The chain is built from TRBV6-8 and TRBJ1-5; D is uncertain. The germline gives CDR1 MNHGY, CDR2 SAAAGT. With 3 bases removed from V and 5 bases from J, the gap between germline ends came to 11 bases. This CDR3 spans 14 amino acids. As DNA, the CDR3 is TGTGCCAGCAGTTATAAGGGTTTCGATCAGCCCCAGCATTTT. Protein product: CASSYKGFDQPQHF.

With regard to this clone: The sample carries other DNA sequences with the same CDR3. The V call is TRBV11-3, the J call TRBJ2-3; D uncertain. Germline V gives CDR1 SGHNT, CDR2 YENEEA. The CDR3 is 13 amino acids. V lost 0 bases, J lost 0 bases, and 1 base lay in between. Written as DNA, the CDR3 is TGTGCCAGCAGCTTAGACAGCACAGATACGCAGTATTTT. It yields the protein CASSLDSTDTQYF.

The V and J genes are TRBV29-1 and TRBJ2-3, with D perhaps assigned TRBD1 or TRBD2 (5 bases each). Trimming took 7 bases from V and 4 from J, leaving 15 bases between them. Looked up from germline, CDR1 is SQVTM and CDR2 is ANQGSEA. The CDR3 runs 13 residues. CDR3 in DNA: TGCAGCGCAGGTAGGGGAGAGGCAGATACGCAGTATTTT. It encodes CSAGRGEADTQYF.

The chain recombines TRBV7-8 with TRBJ2-1, with TRBD2 identical over 8 bases. Germline CDR1 reads SGHVS; CDR2 reads FQNEAQ. J lost 7 bases, V lost 5 bases, and 7 bases had no gene match. The CDR3 contains 14 residues. The CDR3 sequence is CASSPLLAVNEQFF. In nucleotides, the CDR3 is TGTGCCAGCAGCCCCCTACTAGCGGTGAATGAGCAGTTCTTC.

The chain couples TRBV6-6 to TRBJ1-5; D unresolved. The V end lost 0 bases, the J end lost 4 bases, and 13 bases lay between the germline ends. CDR3 length: 16 residues. Germline V lookup: CDR1 MNHNY, CDR2 SVGAGI (reference sequence). The CDR3 here is CASSYSGGISNQPQHF. CDR3 DNA sequence: TGTGCCAGCAGTTACTCGGGTGGTATATCAAATCAGCCCCAGCATTTT.

The J gene is TRBJ2-7, the V gene TRBV9, with 7 bases that match TRBD2. Germline values: CDR1 SGDLS, CDR2 YYNGEE. CDR3 length: 16 residues. V dropped 4 bases and J dropped 2; count of bases not matched to a gene: 12. The CDR3 here is CASSPRPGGGAYEQYF. The CDR3 DNA sequence: TGTGCCAGCAGCCCTAGACCGGGGGGAGGGGCCTACGAGCAGTACTTC.

The chain recombines TRBV29-1 with TRBJ2-7; D unresolved. Trimming pared 4 bases from V and 1 base from J, leaving 11 bases between. Germline CDR1 is SQVTM and CDR2 is ANQGSEA. This CDR3 has 13 residues. CDR3 sequence reads: CSVGVRNSYEQYF. For the CDR3, the DNA is TGCAGCGTTGGAGTCCGCAATTCCTACGAGCAGTACTTC.

The rearrangement links TRBV6-1 to TRBJ1-2; tentative D call: TRBD1 (5 bases). CDR1 is MNHNS, CDR2 SASEGT, per germline. The CDR3 loop spans 13 amino acids. V lost 5 bases to trimming and J lost 4 bases, with 11 bases between them. CDR3 in DNA: TGTGCCAGCAGTCTCAGGGCATTCTATGGCTACACCTTC. Its protein is CASSLRAFYGYTF.